This T cell receptor beta chain came from a study of regulatory and conventional T cells in RAG deficiency. TCRdb's copy holds only in-frame clones and misses some; the assay was immunoSEQ multiplex PCR. This sample has approximately 30,000 clones, with roughly 96% found just once. Germline CDR1 LGHNA, CDR2 YSLEER. The V segment lost 4 bases and the J segment 6 bases; nucleotides outside the gene matches: 10. The CDR3 runs to 16 residues. Genomic DNA came from blood conventional CD4+ T cells gated CD25-low CD127-high. Another study also made use of these data, one on regulatory T cells. That study adds: Amplification used 52 TRBV primers and 13 TRBJ primers.

J is TRBJ2-1 and V is TRBV4-3; 9 nucleotides match TRBD1. The clonotype was recovered from a human donor in good health. Specimen: CD25- CD4+ T cells sorted from blood. CDR3 DNA: TGCGCCAGCAGCCCGACCTTGGGACAGGGTAGCAATGAGCAGTTCTTC. Translating it yields CASSPTLGQGSNEQFF.